This T cell receptor (beta chain) was sequenced for a study of tumor-infiltrating lymphocytes in localized non-small cell lung cancer. Study details: Several tumor histologies, both smoking statuses, and some post-neoadjuvant chemotherapy samples were included. Resected tumor was paired with non-adjacent uninvolved lung from the same patient.

Profiling relied on immunoSEQ multiplex PCR, and the TCRdb table lists in-frame clones only, not all of them. The sample records fewer than 20,000 clones, around 78% being singletons. There are 14 residues in the CDR3. In germline, CDR1 is SGHAT, CDR2 FQNNGV. V lost 1 base, J lost 2 bases, and 6 bases lay in between. Turning to this clone: This same CDR3 is encoded by further DNA sequences in the sample.

The TCR comes from a human donor with non-small cell lung cancer. The rearrangement uses TRBV11-2 and TRBJ1-3; D possibly corresponds to TRBD1 (5 bases). What was sequenced was lung tumor tissue. CDR3 protein: CASSLVGPGNTIYF. The DNA for the CDR3 is TGTGCCAGCAGCTTAGTGGGACCTGGAAACACCATATATTTT. The complete variable domain, with remaining parts taken from reference TRBV11-2 and TRBJ1-3, reads EAGVAQSPRYKIIEKRQSVAFWCNPISGHATLYWYQQILGQGPKLLIQFQNNGVVDDSQLPKDRFSAERLKGVDSTLKIQPAKLEDSAVYLCASSLVGPGNTIYFGEGSWLTVV.